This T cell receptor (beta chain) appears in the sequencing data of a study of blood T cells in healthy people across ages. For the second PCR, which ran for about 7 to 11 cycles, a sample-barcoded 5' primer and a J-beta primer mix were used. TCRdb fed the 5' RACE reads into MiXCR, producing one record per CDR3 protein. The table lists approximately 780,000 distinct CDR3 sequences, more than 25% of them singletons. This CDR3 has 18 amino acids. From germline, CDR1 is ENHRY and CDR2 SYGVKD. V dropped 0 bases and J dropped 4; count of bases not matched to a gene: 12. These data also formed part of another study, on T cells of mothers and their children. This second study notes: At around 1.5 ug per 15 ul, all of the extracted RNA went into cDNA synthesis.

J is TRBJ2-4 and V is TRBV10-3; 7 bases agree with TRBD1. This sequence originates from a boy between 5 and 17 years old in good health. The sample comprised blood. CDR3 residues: CAISESALKDRRKNIQYF. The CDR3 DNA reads TGTGCCATCAGTGAGTCTGCCCTCAAGGACAGGCGGAAAAACATTCAGTACTTC.